This T cell receptor (beta chain) is from a study of Tregs in tolerant kidney transplant recipients. Mixed chimerism was transient after nonmyeloablative marrow transplants from related graft donors. The protocol was immunoSEQ multiplex PCR, while the TCRdb copy is restricted to in-frame clones and leaves out a portion. The table records about 90,000 clones, 80% to 95% of them present only once. Trimming took 4 bases from V and 3 from J, leaving 22 bases between them. The CDR3 totals 17 residues. CDR1 is SEHNR, CDR2 FQNEAQ, per germline (reference sequence). The sample here was CD4+ T cells from blood (PBMCs), taken 12 months after the transplant. The clonotype was recovered from a human patient who received a combined kidney and bone marrow transplant. The graft donor may have given rise to some T cells. This sequence joins TRBV7-9 and TRBJ2-7, with D possibly TRBD1 on 6 matching bases. The CDR3 DNA is TGTGCCAGCAGCTCCGGGGCAGGGGTTTTTACCCTCTACGAGCAGTACTTC. Amino acid sequence: CASSSGAGVFTLYEQYF.